This TCR beta chain was documented in a study of blood T cell repertoires in COVID-19. Study as a whole: Both acute and convalescent COVID-19 samples were obtained from the United States, Italy and Spain. PBMCs, B-cell-depleted T cells, or T cells provided the cDNA or gDNA that made up the material.

The authors' processing: Amplified reference gene primers provided the basis for estimating nucleated cell counts. TCRdb keeps only in-frame clones here, not all; method: immunoSEQ multiplex PCR. The D gene and trimming were derived from the DNA, and the V and J assignments and clone size from that table. The data show 150,000 to 160,000 clones, with 75% to 95% seen just once and around 0.55% held by the top ten. Germline V gene data show CDR1 as MDHEN and CDR2 as SYDVKM. The length of the CDR3 is 14 residues. V gave up 3 bases and J gave up 4 bases, with 10 bases separating them. What was sequenced was peripheral blood. This chain connects TRBV28 to TRBJ1-5; D gene uncertain. This receptor was obtained from a man aged 45-65 years with acute or convalescent COVID-19. The CDR3: CASSLPGRNQPQHF. Here the CDR3 DNA reads TGTGCCAGCAGTTTGCCGGGGAGGAATCAGCCCCAGCATTTT.